The rows below give T cell receptor beta chains drawn from one sample of a study of shared clonotypes between healthy human individuals. The data were produced by immunoSEQ multiplex PCR, yet TCRdb's version contains in-frame clones alone and is incomplete. Of 980,000 or so clones in the sample, less than 85% were seen once. Sequenced input: memory CD4+ T cells sorted from blood. The source of these receptors is a man aged 18 to 30 in good health. Each CDR3 is given with its conserved first and last residue. Each record gives: clone size, J gene, V gene, CDR3 protein. Clone size appears in some rows only: once, few, many, or a class for an expanded clone.

once	TRBJ1-3	TRBV7-2	CASASGISGNTIYF
.	TRBJ1-5	TRBV19	CASSSPGDQPQHF
.	TRBJ2-5	TRBV5-6	CASSLAGRGETQYF
.	TRBJ1-6	TRBV6-5	CASRGTGPSPLHF
.	TRBJ1-5	TRBV10-2	CASSESTGYQPQHF
.	TRBJ2-1	TRBV11-3	CASSRRDGSEQFF
.	TRBJ2-5	TRBV18	CASLPDKGETQYF
once	TRBJ1-4	TRBV5-1	CASSFGQGDEKLFF
once	TRBJ1-6	TRBV12-5	CASGPDGYNSPLHF
.	TRBJ2-1	TRBV4-1	CASSSRLRGTDNEQFF
.	TRBJ1-4	TRBV5-6	CASSLERTGQVFF
.	TRBJ1-1	TRBV18	CASSPPNKVNTEAFF
.	TRBJ2-7	TRBV7-8	CASSFPGQGTEQYF
.	TRBJ1-6	TRBV19	CASSIIPRANSPLHF
.	TRBJ2-7	TRBV7-2	CASSFDRGQAREQYF
.	TRBJ1-2	TRBV28	CASTLQGAGGYTF
.	TRBJ2-1	TRBV14	CASSPIGLAEQFF
.	TRBJ1-1	TRBV10-1	CASRPAGDDTEAFF
once	.	TRBV5-6	CASSPDTGLAGGNEQYF
.	TRBJ2-2	TRBV5-6	CATLVQGRNTGELFF
.	TRBJ2-2	TRBV10-3	CAMTGAVGELFF
few	TRBJ2-1	TRBV10-1	CASSESLDYNEQFF
.	TRBJ2-2	TRBV27	CASSRGLSTGELFF
.	TRBJ1-5	TRBV7-9	CASSLSGVGNQPQHF
.	TRBJ1-5	TRBV12-5	CASGRQGWPQHF
.	TRBJ2-5	TRBV29-1	CSGTGQGGMVPQYF
.	TRBJ2-2	TRBV7-9	CASSLGTGPGELFF
.	TRBJ1-2	TRBV14	CASSLRDLTYGYTF
once	TRBJ1-2	TRBV29-1	CSVGAGGTYGYTF
.	TRBJ2-5	TRBV27	CASRSLGRPKETQYF
.	TRBJ2-1	TRBV4-1	CASSHRGGLAGDNEQFF
.	TRBJ1-1	TRBV30	CAAHKGAGRGAFF
.	TRBJ2-3	TRBV9	CASSAGTFSTDTQYF
.	TRBJ2-7	TRBV5-1	CASRLFYEQYF
.	TRBJ1-2	TRBV19	CASSTDRGLGYTF
.	TRBJ1-2	TRBV5-1	CASSLAGRYTF
.	TRBJ2-5	TRBV27	CASSFSRTGGETQYF
.	TRBJ2-4	TRBV7-2	CASSVTRGRETNIQYF
.	TRBJ1-5	TRBV28	CASSLFEAGQPQHF
.	TRBJ1-5	TRBV10-3	CAISESGTGSSNQPQHF
few	TRBJ1-1	TRBV5-1	CASSRGGGADEAFF
.	TRBJ1-6	TRBV19	CASSNGQLNSPLHF
few	TRBJ1-2	TRBV5-6	CASSPGRAGVGYGYTF
.	TRBJ1-6	TRBV19	CASQTTGGNSPLHF
.	TRBJ2-3	TRBV4-3	CASSQAYRQGSFDTQYF
.	TRBJ1-6	TRBV7-9	CASLRSPLHF
.	TRBJ1-6	TRBV23-1	CASSHYLRTGYNSPLHF
.	TRBJ2-7	TRBV5-1	CASSFGQGIYEQYF
.	TRBJ1-5	TRBV9	CASSVEDGSPQHF
.	TRBJ2-5	TRBV6-1	CASSEKGGRAGETQYF
.	TRBJ1-2	TRBV29-1	CSVEDGGYGYTF
.	TRBJ1-4	TRBV15	CATSRDGGHNEKLFF
.	TRBJ2-2	TRBV7-8	CASSLGGVATGELFF
.	TRBJ2-3	TRBV5-4	CASSPDKRTDTQYF
.	TRBJ2-1	TRBV5-6	CASSLSSGNEQFF